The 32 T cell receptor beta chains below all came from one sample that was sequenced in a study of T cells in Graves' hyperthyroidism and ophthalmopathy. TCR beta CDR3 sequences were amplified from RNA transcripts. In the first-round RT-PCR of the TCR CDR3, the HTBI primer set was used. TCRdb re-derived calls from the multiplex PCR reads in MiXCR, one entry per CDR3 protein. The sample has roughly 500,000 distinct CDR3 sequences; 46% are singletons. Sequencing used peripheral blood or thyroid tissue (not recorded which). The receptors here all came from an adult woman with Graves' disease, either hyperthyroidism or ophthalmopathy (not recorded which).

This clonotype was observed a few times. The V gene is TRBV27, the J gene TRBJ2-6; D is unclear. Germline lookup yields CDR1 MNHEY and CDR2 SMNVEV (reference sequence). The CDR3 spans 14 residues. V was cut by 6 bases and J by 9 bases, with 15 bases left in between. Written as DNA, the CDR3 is TGTGCCAGCAGCCGAGACCCTCTTTACAACGTCCTGACTTTC. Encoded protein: CASSRDPLYNVLTF. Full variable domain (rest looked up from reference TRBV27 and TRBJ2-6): EAQVTQNPRYLITVTGKKLTVTCSQNMNHEYMSWYRQDPGLGLRQIYYSMNVEVTDKGDVPEGYKVSRKEKRNFPLILESPSPNQTSLYFCASSRDPLYNVLTFGAGSRLTVL.

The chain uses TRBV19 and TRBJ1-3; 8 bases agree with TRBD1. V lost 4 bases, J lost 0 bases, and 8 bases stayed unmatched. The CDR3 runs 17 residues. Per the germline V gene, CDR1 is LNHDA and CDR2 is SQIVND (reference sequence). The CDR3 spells CASSTRTGSPSGNTIYF. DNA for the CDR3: TGTGCCAGTAGTACCCGGACAGGGAGCCCCTCTGGAAACACCATATATTTT.

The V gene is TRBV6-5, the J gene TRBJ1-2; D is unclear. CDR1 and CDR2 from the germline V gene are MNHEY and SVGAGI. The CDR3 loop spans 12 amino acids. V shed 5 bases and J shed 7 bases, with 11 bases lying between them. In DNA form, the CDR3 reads TGTGCCAGCAGTACCCCGACGGCTGGCTACACCTTC. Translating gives CASSTPTAGYTF.

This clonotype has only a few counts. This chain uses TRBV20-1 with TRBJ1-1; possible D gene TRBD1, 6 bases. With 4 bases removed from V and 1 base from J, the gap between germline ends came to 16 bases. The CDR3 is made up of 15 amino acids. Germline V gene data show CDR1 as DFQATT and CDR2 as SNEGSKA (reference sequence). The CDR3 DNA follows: TGCAGTGCTACCACAGGGATCTCGGGGAACACTGAAGCTTTCTTT. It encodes CSATTGISGNTEAFF.

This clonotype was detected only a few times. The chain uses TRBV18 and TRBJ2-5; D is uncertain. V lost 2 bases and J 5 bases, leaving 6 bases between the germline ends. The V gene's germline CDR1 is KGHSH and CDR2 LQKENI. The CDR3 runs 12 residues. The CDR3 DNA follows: TGTGCCAGCTCACCAGTTAAGGAGACCCAGTACTTC. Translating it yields CASSPVKETQYF.

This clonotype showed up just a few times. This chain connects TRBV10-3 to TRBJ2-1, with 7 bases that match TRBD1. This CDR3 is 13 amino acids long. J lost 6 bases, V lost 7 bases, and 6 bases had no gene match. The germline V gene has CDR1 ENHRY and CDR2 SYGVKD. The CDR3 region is CAITTGAGNEQFF. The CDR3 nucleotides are TGTGCCATCACTACAGGGGCCGGCAATGAGCAGTTCTTC.

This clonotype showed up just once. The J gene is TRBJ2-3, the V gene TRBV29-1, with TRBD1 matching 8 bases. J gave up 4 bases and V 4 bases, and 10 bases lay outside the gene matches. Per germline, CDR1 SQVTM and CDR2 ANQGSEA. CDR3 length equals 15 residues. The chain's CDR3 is CSVGRAGGDSDTQYF. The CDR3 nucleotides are TGCAGCGTTGGGAGGGCAGGGGGCGACTCAGATACGCAGTATTTT.

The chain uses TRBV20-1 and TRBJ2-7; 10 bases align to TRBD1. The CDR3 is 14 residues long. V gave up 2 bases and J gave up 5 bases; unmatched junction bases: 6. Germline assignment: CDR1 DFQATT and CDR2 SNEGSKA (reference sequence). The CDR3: CSARSLTGGHEQYF. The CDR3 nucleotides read TGCAGTGCTAGATCCCTGACAGGGGGCCACGAGCAGTACTTC.

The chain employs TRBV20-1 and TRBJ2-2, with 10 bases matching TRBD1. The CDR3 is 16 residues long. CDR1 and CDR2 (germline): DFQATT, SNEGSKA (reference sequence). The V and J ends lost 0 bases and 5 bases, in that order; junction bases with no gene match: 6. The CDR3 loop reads CSARDFGTGVTGELFF. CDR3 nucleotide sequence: TGCAGTGCTAGAGATTTTGGGACAGGGGTAACCGGGGAGCTGTTTTTT.

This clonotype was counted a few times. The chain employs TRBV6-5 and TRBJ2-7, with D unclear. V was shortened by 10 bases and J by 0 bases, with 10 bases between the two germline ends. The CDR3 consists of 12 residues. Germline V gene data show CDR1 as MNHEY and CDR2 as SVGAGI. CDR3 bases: TGTGCCATCCAAGGAGACTCCTACGAGCAGTACTTC. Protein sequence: CAIQGDSYEQYF.

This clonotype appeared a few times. The CDR3 spells CASRKPDYEQYF. The CDR3 DNA is TGTGCCAGCAGGAAACCCGACTACGAGCAGTACTTC. V usage is TRBV6-5 and J usage is TRBJ2-7; D is undetermined. The V end was cut by 6 bases, the J end by 3 bases, with 9 bases between. Germline V gene sequence: CDR1 MNHEY, CDR2 SVGAGI. The CDR3 runs 12 residues.

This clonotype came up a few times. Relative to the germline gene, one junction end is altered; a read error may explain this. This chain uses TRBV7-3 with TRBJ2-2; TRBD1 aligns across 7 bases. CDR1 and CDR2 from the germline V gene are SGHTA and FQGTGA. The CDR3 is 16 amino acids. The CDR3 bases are TGTGCCAGCAGGAATCAAGGACAGGCGAACACCGGGGAGCTGTCTTGG. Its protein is CASRNQGQANTGELSW.

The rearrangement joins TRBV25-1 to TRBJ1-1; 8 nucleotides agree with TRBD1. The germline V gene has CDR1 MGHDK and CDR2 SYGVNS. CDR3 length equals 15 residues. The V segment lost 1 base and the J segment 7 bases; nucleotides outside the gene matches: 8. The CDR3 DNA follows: TGTGCCAGCAGTGAATTGAGGATGGGACAGGATGAAGCTTTCTTT. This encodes CASSELRMGQDEAFF.

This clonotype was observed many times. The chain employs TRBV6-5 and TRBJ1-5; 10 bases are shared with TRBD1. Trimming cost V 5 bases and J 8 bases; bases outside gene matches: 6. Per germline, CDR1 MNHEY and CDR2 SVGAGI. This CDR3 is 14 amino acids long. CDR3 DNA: TGTGCCAGCAGTCCCGGGACAGGGGTTGAGCCCCAGCATTTT. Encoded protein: CASSPGTGVEPQHF.

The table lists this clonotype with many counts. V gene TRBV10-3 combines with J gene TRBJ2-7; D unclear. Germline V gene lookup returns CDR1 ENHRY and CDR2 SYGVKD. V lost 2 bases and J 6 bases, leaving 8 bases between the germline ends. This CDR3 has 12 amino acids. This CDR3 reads CAISERGPEQYF. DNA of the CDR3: TGTGCCATCAGTGAGCGAGGACCCGAGCAGTACTTC.

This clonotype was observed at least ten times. Here the CDR3 reads CASSVAIDTEAFF. The CDR3 region has the DNA TGTGCCAGCAGCGTAGCTATCGACACTGAAGCTTTCTTT. J is TRBJ1-1 and V is TRBV9, with D unresolved. The CDR3 contains 13 residues. The V and J ends lost 0 bases and 3 bases respectively, with 6 bases between them. Germline CDR1 is SGDLS and CDR2 is YYNGEE.

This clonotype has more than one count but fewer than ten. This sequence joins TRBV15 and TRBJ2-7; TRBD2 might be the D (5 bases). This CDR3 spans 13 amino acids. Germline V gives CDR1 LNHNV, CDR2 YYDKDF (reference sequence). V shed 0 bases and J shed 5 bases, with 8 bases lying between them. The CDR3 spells CATSRDLGDEQYF. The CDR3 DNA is TGTGCCACCAGCAGAGATCTCGGGGACGAGCAGTACTTC.

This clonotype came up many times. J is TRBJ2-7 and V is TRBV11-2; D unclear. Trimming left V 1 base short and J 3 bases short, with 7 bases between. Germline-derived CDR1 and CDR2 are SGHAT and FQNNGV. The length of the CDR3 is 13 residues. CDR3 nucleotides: TGTGCCAGCAGCTTAGCTCACGGCTACGAGCAGTACTTC. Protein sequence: CASSLAHGYEQYF.

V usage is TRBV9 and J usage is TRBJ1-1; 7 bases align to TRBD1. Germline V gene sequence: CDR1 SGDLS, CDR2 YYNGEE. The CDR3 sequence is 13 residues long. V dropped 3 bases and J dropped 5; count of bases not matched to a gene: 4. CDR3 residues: CASSGQGMTEAFF. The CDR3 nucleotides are TGTGCCAGCAGCGGACAGGGTATGACTGAAGCTTTCTTT.

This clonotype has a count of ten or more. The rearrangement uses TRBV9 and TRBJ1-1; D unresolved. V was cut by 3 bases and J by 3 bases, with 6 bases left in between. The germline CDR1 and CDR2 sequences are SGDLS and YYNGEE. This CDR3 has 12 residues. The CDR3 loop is CASSARDTEAFF. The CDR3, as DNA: TGTGCCAGCAGCGCAAGGGACACTGAAGCTTTCTTT.

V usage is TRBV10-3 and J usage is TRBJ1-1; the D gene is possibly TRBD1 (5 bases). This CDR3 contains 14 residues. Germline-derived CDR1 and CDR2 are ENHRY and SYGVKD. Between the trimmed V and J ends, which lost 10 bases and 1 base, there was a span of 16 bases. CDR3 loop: CATRAGPENTEAFF. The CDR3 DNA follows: TGTGCCACCAGGGCTGGGCCGGAGAACACTGAAGCTTTCTTT.

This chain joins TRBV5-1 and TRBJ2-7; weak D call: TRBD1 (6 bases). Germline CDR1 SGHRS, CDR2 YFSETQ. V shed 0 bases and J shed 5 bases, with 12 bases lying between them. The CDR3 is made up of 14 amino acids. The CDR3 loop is CASSLESGVHEQYF. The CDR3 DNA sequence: TGCGCCAGCAGCTTGGAGTCAGGGGTCCACGAGCAGTACTTC.

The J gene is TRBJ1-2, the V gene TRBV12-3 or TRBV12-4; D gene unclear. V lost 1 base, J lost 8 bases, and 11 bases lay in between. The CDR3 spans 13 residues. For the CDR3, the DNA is TGTGCCAGCAGTTTAGGGAGGGCGGGAGGCTACACCTTC. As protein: CASSLGRAGGYTF.

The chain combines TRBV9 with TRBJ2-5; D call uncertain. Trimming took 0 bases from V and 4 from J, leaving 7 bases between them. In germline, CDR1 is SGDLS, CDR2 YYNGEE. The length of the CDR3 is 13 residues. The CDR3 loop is CASSVVLGETQYF. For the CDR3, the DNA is TGTGCCAGCAGCGTAGTTCTGGGAGAGACCCAGTACTTC.

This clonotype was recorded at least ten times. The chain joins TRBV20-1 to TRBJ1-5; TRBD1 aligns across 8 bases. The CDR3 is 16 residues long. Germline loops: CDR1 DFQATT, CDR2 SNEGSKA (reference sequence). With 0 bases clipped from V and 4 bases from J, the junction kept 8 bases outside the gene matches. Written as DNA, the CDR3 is TGCAGTGCTAGAGACTCTACAGGGGGTCGGAATCAGCCCCAGCATTTT. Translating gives CSARDSTGGRNQPQHF.

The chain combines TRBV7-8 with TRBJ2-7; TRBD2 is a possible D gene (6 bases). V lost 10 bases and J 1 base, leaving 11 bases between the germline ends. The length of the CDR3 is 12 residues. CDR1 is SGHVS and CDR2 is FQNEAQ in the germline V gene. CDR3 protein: CATGRESYEQYF. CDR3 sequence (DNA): TGTGCCACCGGGCGGGAATCCTACGAGCAGTACTTC.

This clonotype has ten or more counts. In nucleotides, the CDR3 is TGTGCCAGCAGCCAAGCCCCAGCGGGAGGAAGAACTCCAAACGAGCAGTACTTC. This codes for CASSQAPAGGRTPNEQYF. The rearrangement uses TRBV14 and TRBJ2-7; TRBD2 aligns across 9 bases. Unmatched junction bases numbered 15, after V lost 1 base and J lost 5 bases. Per germline, CDR1 SGHDN and CDR2 FVKESK. CDR3 length: 18 amino acids.

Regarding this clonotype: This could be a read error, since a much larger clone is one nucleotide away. In DNA form, the CDR3 reads TGTGCCAGCAACCTGGTTACGCGCTCTGGGGCCAACTTCCTGACTTTC. Amino acid sequence: CASNLVTRSGANFLTF. This chain links TRBV5-6 with TRBJ2-6, with TRBD1 as a possible D gene (5 bases). This CDR3 region has 16 residues. Germline CDR1 and CDR2: SGHDT and YYEEEE.

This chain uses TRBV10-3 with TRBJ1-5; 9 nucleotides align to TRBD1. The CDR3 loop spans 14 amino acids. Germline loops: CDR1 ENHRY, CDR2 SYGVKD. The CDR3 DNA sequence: TGTGCTAGAGGCGGGGACAGGGAGAATCAGCCCCAGCATTTT. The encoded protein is CARGGDRENQPQHF.

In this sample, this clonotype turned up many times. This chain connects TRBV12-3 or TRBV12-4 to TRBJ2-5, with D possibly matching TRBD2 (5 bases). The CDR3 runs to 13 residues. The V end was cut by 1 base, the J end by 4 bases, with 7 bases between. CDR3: CASSLESGETQYF. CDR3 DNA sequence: TGTGCCAGCAGTTTAGAGAGCGGAGAGACCCAGTACTTC.

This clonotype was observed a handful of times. The CDR3 sequence: CAINPSASYEQYF. The CDR3 DNA is TGTGCCATCAATCCTAGCGCCTCCTACGAGCAGTACTTC. V is TRBV10-3 and J is TRBJ2-7; D perhaps matches TRBD2 (6 bases). This CDR3 spans 13 amino acids. Germline CDR1 and CDR2: ENHRY and SYGVKD. The V end lost 7 bases, the J end lost 0 bases, and 10 bases lay between the germline ends.

This CDR3 is CAISEGTGGWETQHF. The CDR3 DNA reads TGTGCCATCAGTGAAGGGACAGGGGGCTGGGAGACCCAGCATTTT. The rearrangement links TRBV10-3 to TRBJ1-5; 12 nucleotides match TRBD1. CDR1 and CDR2 from the germline V gene are ENHRY and SYGVKD. The CDR3 is 15 residues long. With 3 bases clipped from V and 11 bases from J, the junction kept 8 bases outside the gene matches.